These T cell receptor beta chains were read from a single sample in a study of blood T cell repertoires in COVID-19. Produced via immunoSEQ multiplex PCR; TCRdb's table is partial and in-frame only. The sample holds roughly 75,000 clones, 82% seen once. Source material: peripheral blood. All receptors derive from a man in his fifties or sixties with acute or convalescent COVID-19. Both conserved end residues are part of each CDR3. The D gene is left open where the match is weak. Size values are once, few and many counts, or a class for expanded clones, and some rows have none.

>TRBV6-5|TRBD1|TRBJ1-1|NA
CASSYSGGASTEAFF
TGTGCCAGCAGTTACTCAGGGGGCGCCAGCACTGAAGCTTTCTTT
>TRBV4-3|NA|TRBJ1-5|NA
CASSQGVAGNQPQHF
TGCGCCAGCAGCCAGGGCGTGGCTGGCAATCAGCCCCAGCATTTT
>TRBV6-6|TRBD1|TRBJ2-7|NA
CASSPGQVYEQYF
TGTGCCAGCAGCCCGGGACAGGTCTACGAGCAGTACTTC
>TRBV27|TRBD1|TRBJ1-2|once
CASRSTGGYGYTF
TGTGCCAGCAGGTCGACAGGGGGCTATGGCTACACCTTC
>TRBV30|TRBD1|TRBJ1-4|NA
CAWSDPGTGYGNEKLFF
TGTGCCTGGAGTGACCCCGGGACAGGGTATGGTAATGAAAAACTGTTTTTT
>TRBV13|TRBD1|TRBJ2-3|NA
CASSPRQGAAAEQYF
TGTGCCAGCAGCCCGAGGCAGGGGGCCGCGGCGGAGCAGTATTTT
>TRBV18|TRBD1|TRBJ2-7|NA
CASSPPGQRSTYEQYF
TGTGCCAGCTCACCACCGGGACAGCGTTCCACCTACGAGCAGTACTTC
>TRBV19|NA|TRBJ2-1|NA
CASSRWNEQFF
TGTGCCAGTTCCCGGTGGAATGAGCAGTTCTTC
>TRBV7-8|NA|TRBJ2-6|NA
CASSWAASGANVLTF
TGTGCCAGCAGCTGGGCAGCCTCTGGGGCCAACGTCCTGACTTTC
>TRBV29-1|TRBD1|TRBJ1-2|NA
CSVGVGQGNYGYTF
TGCAGCGTGGGTGTGGGACAGGGGAACTATGGCTACACCTTC
>TRBV6-5|NA|TRBJ2-1|NA
CASIFSGRGGDEQFF
TGTGCCAGCATCTTCAGCGGCCGTGGGGGCGATGAGCAGTTCTTC
>TRBV13|TRBD2|TRBJ2-7|NA
CASSSRQRGSYEQYF
TGTGCCAGCAGCTCCCGTCAGCGGGGGTCCTACGAGCAGTACTTC
>TRBV6-2/TRBV6-3|TRBD1|TRBJ1-2|NA
CASSYPTGDYGYTF
TGTGCCAGCAGTTACCCAACAGGGGACTATGGCTACACCTTC
>TRBV29-1|NA|TRBJ1-1|NA
CSVTIGGGPEAFF
TGCAGCGTGACAATCGGCGGGGGTCCTGAAGCTTTCTTT
>TRBV20-1|NA|TRBJ1-6|NA
CSASGEFNSPLHF
TGCAGTGCTAGTGGAGAGTTTAATTCACCCCTCCACTTT
>TRBV3-1/TRBV3-2|TRBD2|TRBJ2-1|NA
CASSQDTGGNEQFF
TGTGCCAGCAGCCAAGATACCGGGGGGAATGAGCAGTTCTTC
>TRBV7-2|TRBD1|TRBJ2-2|NA
CASSLDGTGHFSGELFF
TGTGCCAGCAGCTTAGACGGGACAGGGCATTTTTCCGGGGAGCTGTTTTTT
>TRBV5-4|TRBD1|TRBJ2-3|NA
CASSKDRGGTDTQYF
TGTGCCAGCAGCAAAGACAGGGGTGGCACAGATACGCAGTATTTT
>TRBV6-2/TRBV6-3|NA|TRBJ1-5|NA
CASSYSIRNQPQHF
TGTGCCAGCAGTTACTCAATCAGGAATCAGCCCCAGCATTTT
>TRBV5-1|NA|TRBJ1-1|NA
CASSTQPGGAVPTEAFF
TGCGCCAGCAGCACACAACCCGGGGGGGCAGTACCCACTGAAGCTTTCTTT
>TRBV6-5|TRBD1|TRBJ1-5|NA
CAADRKYSNQPQHF
TGTGCCGCGGACAGGAAGTATAGCAATCAGCCCCAGCATTTT
>TRBV10-3|NA|TRBJ1-2|once
CAISADRLNYGYTF
TGTGCCATCAGTGCGGACAGACTTAACTATGGCTACACCTTC
>TRBV6-5|TRBD1|TRBJ1-1|NA
CASSFDRVNTEAFF
TGTGCCAGCAGCTTCGACAGGGTGAACACTGAAGCTTTCTTT
>TRBV5-1|NA|TRBJ1-2|NA
CASSLADSGEIGYTF
TGCGCCAGCAGCTTGGCCGATTCAGGGGAGATTGGCTACACCTTC
>TRBV29-1|NA|TRBJ1-1|NA
CSVEGRMNTEAFF
TGCAGCGTTGAGGGGCGTATGAACACTGAAGCTTTCTTT
>TRBV5-1|TRBD1|TRBJ2-2|NA
CASSPSGTGPAGELFF
TGCGCCAGCAGCCCCTCGGGGACAGGGCCCGCCGGGGAGCTGTTTTTT
>TRBV12-3/TRBV12-4|TRBD1|TRBJ2-5|NA
CASSRGRQETQYF
TGTGCCAGCAGCAGGGGGCGCCAAGAGACCCAGTACTTC
>TRBV27|NA|TRBJ1-2|NA
CASSEVSYGYTF
TGTGCCAGCAGCGAGGTTTCCTATGGCTACACCTTC
>TRBV7-2|TRBD2|TRBJ2-1|NA
CASSSTAGGGYNEQFF
TGTGCCAGCAGCTCAACAGCGGGAGGGGGGTACAATGAGCAGTTCTTC
>TRBV19|TRBD2|TRBJ2-2|few
CASTHSGIGELFF
TGTGCCAGTACCCATAGCGGGATCGGGGAGCTGTTTTTT
>TRBV28|NA|TRBJ1-1|NA
CASSPDRVVTEAFF
TGTGCCAGCAGTCCGGACAGAGTGGTCACTGAAGCTTTCTTT
>TRBV6-5|TRBD2|TRBJ2-1|NA
CASSLTSGVSYNEQFF
TGTGCCAGCAGTTTGACTAGCGGGGTGTCCTACAATGAGCAGTTCTTC
>TRBV4-3|NA|TRBJ1-5|NA
CASSQVDIPGQPQHF
TGCGCCAGCAGCCAGGTCGATATACCGGGTCAGCCCCAGCATTTT
>TRBV19|TRBD1|TRBJ2-5|NA
CASKGGQGRETQYF
TGTGCCAGTAAAGGGGGACAGGGTAGAGAGACCCAGTACTTC
>TRBV7-9|TRBD2|TRBJ2-1|NA
CASSPGVAGSYNEQFF
TGTGCCAGCAGCCCCGGGGTAGCGGGCTCTTACAATGAGCAGTTCTTC
>TRBV11-2|TRBD2|TRBJ2-3|NA
CASSLVPPSGRPSTDTQYF
TGTGCCAGCAGCTTAGTACCACCCAGCGGGAGGCCTAGCACAGATACGCAGTATTTT
>TRBV6-5|NA|TRBJ2-1|NA
CAEVGGGNGNEQFF
TGTGCCGAAGTTGGGGGGGGCAATGGGAATGAGCAGTTCTTC
>TRBV7-2|TRBD2|TRBJ2-3|NA
CASSPKSGRPDTQYF
TGTGCCAGCAGCCCGAAGTCCGGGAGGCCCGATACGCAGTATTTT
>TRBV2|TRBD1|TRBJ1-5|NA
CASRVDRGGNQPQHF
TGTGCCAGCAGGGTGGACAGGGGAGGCAATCAGCCCCAGCATTTT
>TRBV10-3|TRBD1|TRBJ1-2|few
CAISPRQGSNSGYTF
TGTGCCATCAGCCCCAGACAGGGATCTAACTCTGGCTACACCTTC
>TRBV5-5|TRBD1|TRBJ1-1|NA
CASSWGQGNTEAFF
TGTGCCAGCAGCTGGGGACAGGGGAACACTGAAGCTTTCTTT